This entry concerns a single TCR beta chain. The CDR3 is 15 amino acids. V shed 1 base and J shed 6 bases, with 14 bases lying between them. CDR1 and CDR2 from the germline V gene are SGHRS and YFSETQ. The data stem from a study of T cells in Graves' hyperthyroidism and ophthalmopathy. Whole-study context: Peripheral blood sampling occurred at initial diagnosis, before any treatment.

Amplified TCR beta CDR3 regions came from RNA transcripts. Researchers ran a first-round RT-PCR on the TCR CDR3 using the HTBI primer set. TCRdb reprocessed the multiplex PCR reads with MiXCR, giving one entry per CDR3 protein. Of about 620,000 distinct CDR3 sequences listed, around 15% were seen once; the top ten hold around 4%. Pregnant or lactating patients were excluded, as were those with uncontrolled infection or other autoimmune disease. Orbital computed tomography, thyroid ultrasound, serum thyroxine and TRAb, and clinical symptoms together informed the diagnoses. Sequencing was performed on blood. The source of this sequence is a woman in her twenties or thirties with Graves' hyperthyroidism. The V gene is TRBV5-1, the J gene TRBJ1-5; a possible D gene is TRBD1 (6 bases). The CDR3 loop reads CASSLNNRAGQPQHF. The CDR3 DNA reads TGCGCCAGCAGCTTGAATAACAGGGCAGGTCAGCCCCAGCATTTT.